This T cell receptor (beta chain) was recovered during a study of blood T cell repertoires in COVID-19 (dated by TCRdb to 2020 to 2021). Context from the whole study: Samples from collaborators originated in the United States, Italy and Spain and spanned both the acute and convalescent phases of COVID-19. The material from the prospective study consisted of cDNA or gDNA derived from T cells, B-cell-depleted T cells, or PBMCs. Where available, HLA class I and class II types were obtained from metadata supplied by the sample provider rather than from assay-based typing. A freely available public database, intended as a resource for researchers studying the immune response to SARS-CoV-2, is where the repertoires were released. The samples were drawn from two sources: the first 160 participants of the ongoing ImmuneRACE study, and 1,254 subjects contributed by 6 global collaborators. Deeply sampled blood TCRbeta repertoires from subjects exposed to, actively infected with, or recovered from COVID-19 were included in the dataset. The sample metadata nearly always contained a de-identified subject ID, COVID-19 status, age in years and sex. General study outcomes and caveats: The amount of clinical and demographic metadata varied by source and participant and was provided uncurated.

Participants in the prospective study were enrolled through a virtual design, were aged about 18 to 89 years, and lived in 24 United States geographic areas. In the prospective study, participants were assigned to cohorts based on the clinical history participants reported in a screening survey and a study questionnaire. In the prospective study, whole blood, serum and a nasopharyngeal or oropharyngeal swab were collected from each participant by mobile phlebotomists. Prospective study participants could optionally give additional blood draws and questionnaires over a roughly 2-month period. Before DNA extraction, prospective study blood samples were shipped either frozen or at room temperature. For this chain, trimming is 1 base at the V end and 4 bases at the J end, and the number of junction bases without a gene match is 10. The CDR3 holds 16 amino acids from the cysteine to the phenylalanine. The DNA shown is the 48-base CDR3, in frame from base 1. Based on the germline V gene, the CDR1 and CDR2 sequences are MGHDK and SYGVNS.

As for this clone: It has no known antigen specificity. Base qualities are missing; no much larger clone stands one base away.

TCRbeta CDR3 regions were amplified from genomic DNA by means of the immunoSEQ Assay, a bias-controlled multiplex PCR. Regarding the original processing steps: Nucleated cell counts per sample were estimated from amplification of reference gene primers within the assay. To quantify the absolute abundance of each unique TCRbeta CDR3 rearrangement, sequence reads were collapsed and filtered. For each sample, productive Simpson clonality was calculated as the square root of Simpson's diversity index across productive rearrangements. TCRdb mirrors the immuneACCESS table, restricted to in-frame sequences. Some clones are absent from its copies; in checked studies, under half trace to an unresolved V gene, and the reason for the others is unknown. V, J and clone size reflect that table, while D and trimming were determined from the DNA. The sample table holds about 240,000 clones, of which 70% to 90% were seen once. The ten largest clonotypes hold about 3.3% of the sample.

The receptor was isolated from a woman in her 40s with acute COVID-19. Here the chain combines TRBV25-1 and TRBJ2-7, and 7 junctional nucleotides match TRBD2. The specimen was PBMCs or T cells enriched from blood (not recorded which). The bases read TGTGCCAGCAGTGAATCGGGGAGGGAGAAAAATTACGAGCAGTACTTC. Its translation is CASSESGREKNYEQYF.